This T cell receptor beta chain was profiled in a study of OX40 agonist ivuxolimab in advanced cancers. Study details: Partial responses occurred in Three dose-escalation patients, one with hepatocellular carcinoma and two with cutaneous melanoma.

The CDR3 is 14 residues long. V was pared by 9 bases and J by 4 bases, with 6 bases of the junction left unmatched. Germline V CDR1 and CDR2: SGHTA, FQGNSA. Sequencing used immunoSEQ multiplex PCR; TCRdb keeps in-frame clones, though not all of them. The sample comprises about 120,000 clones, approximately 90% of which are singletons, and approximately 0.29% rests with the top ten. If patients had autoimmune disease history or systemic immunosuppression, they were excluded. This sample comprised CD4+ or CD8+ T cells sorted from blood, obtained in a trial of the OX40 agonist ivuxolimab. The chain recombines TRBV7-2 with TRBJ2-5, with 12 positions matching TRBD1. The clonotype comes from an adult with an advanced solid tumor such as melanoma, head and neck, liver or kidney cancer. This CDR3 reads CASSGQGAVETQYF. The CDR3 region has the DNA TGTGCCAGTTCGGGACAGGGGGCTGTAGAGACCCAGTACTTC.